A single sample gave rise to the 22 T cell receptor beta chains below, sequenced in a study of cytomegalovirus exposure and HLA in healthy donors. The primer mix had 60 Vbeta and 13 Jbeta primers. TCRdb's copy holds only in-frame clones and misses some; the assay was immunoSEQ multiplex PCR. The sample lists 150,000 to 200,000 clones, about 82% seen once, with 1.5% to 2% in the top ten. What was sequenced was PBMCs. These TCRs come from a woman in her 30s in good health and CMV-seronegative.

Only one count was recorded for this clone. V gene TRBV6-1 combines with J gene TRBJ1-2; 11 bases align to TRBD1. The CDR3 spans 17 residues. The germline gives CDR1 MNHNS, CDR2 SASEGT. Germline trimming cut 3 bases from V and 3 bases from J; bases unmatched to any gene: 9. This CDR3 reads CASSDYRTGGDYYGYTF. DNA for the CDR3: TGTGCCAGCAGTGACTACCGGACAGGGGGCGATTACTATGGCTACACCTTC.

The CDR3 here is CAWSVRGRGAFF. CDR3 coding DNA: TGTGCCTGGAGTGTACGGGGCAGGGGAGCTTTCTTT. The rearrangement uses TRBV30 and TRBJ1-1, with D perhaps TRBD1 (6 bases). CDR1 and CDR2 from the germline V gene are GTSNPN and SVGIG (reference sequence). The CDR3 contains 12 residues. V was cut by 0 bases and J by 10 bases, with 12 bases left in between.

This chain uses TRBV15 with TRBJ1-2, with a tentative D call TRBD1 (6 bases). V lost 2 bases and J lost 0, with 13 bases in between. Germline CDR1 is LNHNV and CDR2 is YYDKDF (reference sequence). CDR3 size: 16 residues. Written as DNA, the CDR3 is TGTGCCACCAGCAGAATGGGGGCCAGATCTAACTATGGCTACACCTTC. Its translation: CATSRMGARSNYGYTF. Looking up the rest from reference TRBV15 and TRBJ1-2 gives the full variable domain: DAMVIQNPRYQVTQFGKPVTLSCSQTLNHNVMYWYQQKSSQAPKLLFHYYDKDFNNEADTPDNFQSRRPNTSFCFLDIRSPGLGDTAMYLCATSRMGARSNYGYTFGSGTRLTVV.

This clone was seen a handful of times. The chain employs TRBV10-3 and TRBJ2-6; 7 bases map to TRBD1. Trimming removed 4 bases from V and 0 bases from J; junction bases left unmatched: 6. Germline CDR1 and CDR2: ENHRY and SYGVKD. This CDR3 has 17 residues. CDR3 sequence: CAISALDRPSGANVLTF. CDR3 DNA: TGTGCCATCAGTGCCCTGGACAGGCCCTCTGGGGCCAACGTCCTGACTTTC.

The gene calls are TRBV4-1 and TRBJ2-5; 8 nucleotides match TRBD1. Trimming cost V 5 bases and J 2 bases; bases outside gene matches: 7. Germline CDR1 MGHRA, CDR2 YSYEKL. The CDR3 extends over 15 amino acids. The CDR3 DNA sequence: TGCGCCAGCAGCGCTACCTGGACAGGGCAAGAGACCCAGTACTTC. It yields the protein CASSATWTGQETQYF.

The genes are TRBV19 and TRBJ2-7; 8 nucleotides agree with TRBD2. CDR1 is LNHDA and CDR2 is SQIVND in the germline V gene (reference sequence). The length of the CDR3 is 15 residues. Trimming at V came to 1 base and at J to 0 bases, leaving 2 bases not matched to a gene. CDR3 residues: CASSIAGGLSYEQYF. CDR3 bases: TGTGCCAGTAGTATAGCGGGGGGGCTCTCCTACGAGCAGTACTTC.

The chain recombines TRBV15 with TRBJ2-3, with D possibly TRBD2 on 7 matching bases. This CDR3 has 16 residues. CDR1 and CDR2 from the germline V gene are LNHNV and YYDKDF (reference sequence). The V end lost 3 bases, the J end lost 0 bases, and 13 bases lay between the germline ends. The CDR3 DNA follows: TGTGCCACCAGCAGGGGGGCCGGGGGGAGCACAGATACGCAGTATTTT. It yields the protein CATSRGAGGSTDTQYF.

The chain has TRBV30 and TRBJ2-5; 16 bases line up with TRBD2. The germline gives CDR1 GTSNPN, CDR2 SVGIG (reference sequence). This CDR3 is 19 amino acids long. The J segment lost 1 base and the V segment lost 3 bases, leaving 11 bases of the junction unmatched. CDR3 amino acids: CAWRGRMGLAGGLQETQYF. The CDR3 bases are TGTGCCTGGAGGGGAAGGATGGGACTAGCGGGGGGGCTCCAAGAGACCCAGTACTTC.

The rearrangement uses TRBV19 and TRBJ2-7, with 10 bases lining up with TRBD2. CDR1 and CDR2 (germline): LNHDA, SQIVND (reference sequence). The CDR3 runs to 15 residues. V was clipped by 3 bases and J by 2 bases; unmatched bases: 4. CDR3 sequence: CASSMGTSDPYEQYF. The CDR3 DNA sequence: TGTGCCAGTAGTATGGGGACTAGCGACCCCTACGAGCAGTACTTC.

This clone has just one count. The V call is TRBV4-1, the J call TRBJ2-5; the match to TRBD2 covers 11 bases. Germline CDR1 MGHRA, CDR2 YSYEKL. This CDR3 is built from 18 residues. V lost 0 bases, J lost 5 bases, and 11 bases stayed unmatched. CDR3 sequence reads: CASSQETSGGQLRETQYF. The DNA of the CDR3 is TGCGCCAGCAGCCAAGAAACTAGCGGGGGCCAACTGCGGGAGACCCAGTACTTC.

This chain uses TRBV7-9 with TRBJ1-6; no definite D call. The germline V and J ends were trimmed by 7 bases and 8 bases, with 9 bases remaining between them. The germline gives CDR1 SEHNR, CDR2 FQNEAQ (reference sequence). This CDR3 is 12 amino acids long. CDR3 protein: CASTTSYSPLHF. CDR3 bases: TGTGCCAGCACCACATCATATTCACCCCTCCACTTT.

The chain carries TRBV9 and TRBJ2-3; tentatively, D is TRBD2 (5 bases). CDR3 size: 16 residues. Trimming removed 5 bases from V and 4 bases from J, with 20 bases in between. Germline-derived CDR1 and CDR2 are SGDLS and YYNGEE. The CDR3 loop reads CASSTGSSRVADTQYF. The CDR3 DNA sequence: TGTGCCAGCAGTACTGGCTCTAGCCGGGTGGCAGATACGCAGTATTTT. Complete variable domain (other parts from reference TRBV9 and TRBJ2-3): DSGVTQTPKHLITATGQRVTLRCSPRSGDLSVYWYQQSLDQGLQFLIQYYNGEERAKGNILERFSAQQFPDLHSELNLSSLELGDSALYFCASSTGSSRVADTQYFGPGTRLTVL.

This sequence joins TRBV2 and TRBJ1-5; a weak D match, TRBD1 (5 bases). Per the germline V gene, CDR1 is SNHLY and CDR2 is FYNNEI. Trimming removed 6 bases from V and 6 bases from J, with 12 bases in between. This CDR3 comprises 13 residues. The CDR3 DNA reads TGTGCCAGCAGGGGACTTCAGGGTCAGCCCCAGCATTTT. It yields the protein CASRGLQGQPQHF.

The V call is TRBV19, the J call TRBJ1-4, with a weak D call TRBD1 (5 bases). CDR1 LNHDA and CDR2 SQIVND come from the germline V gene (reference sequence). Trimming removed 3 bases from V and 3 bases from J, with 11 bases in between. This CDR3 has 15 residues. CDR3 DNA: TGTGCCAGTAGTATGGTGGGGCACCCTAATGAAAAACTGTTTTTT. This encodes CASSMVGHPNEKLFF.

V and J are TRBV25-1 and TRBJ2-2, with D tentatively TRBD2 (6 bases). V dropped 3 bases and J dropped 3 bases, with 11 bases sitting between them. This CDR3 is 15 amino acids long. Germline lookup yields CDR1 MGHDK and CDR2 SYGVNS. The CDR3 DNA sequence: TGTGCCAGCAGTGATGGAGGGCTGGACACCGGGGAGCTGTTTTTT. Amino acids: CASSDGGLDTGELFF.

The gene calls are TRBV6-5 and TRBJ1-1; TRBD1 agrees at 9 bases. CDR1 is MNHEY, CDR2 SVGAGI, per germline. V gave up 6 bases and J gave up 4 bases; unmatched junction bases: 9. The CDR3 spans 15 residues. The CDR3: CASRVTGGLGTEAFF. The DNA of the CDR3 is TGTGCCAGCAGAGTAACAGGGGGCTTGGGCACTGAAGCTTTCTTT.

This chain connects TRBV18 to TRBJ2-3; 9 bases are shared with TRBD2. V lost 4 bases and J lost 2; bases outside the gene matches: 4. The CDR3 covers 15 residues. Germline loops: CDR1 KGHSH, CDR2 LQKENI. CDR3: CASSLRLAVTDTQYF. Here the CDR3 DNA reads TGTGCCAGCTCACTCAGACTAGCGGTCACAGATACGCAGTATTTT.

The rearrangement uses TRBV10-2 and TRBJ1-6; 7 nucleotides line up with TRBD1. This CDR3 is 16 amino acids long. The junction had 7 bases not matched to a gene; V was cut back by 2 bases and J by 6 bases. CDR1 WSHSY and CDR2 SAAADI come from the germline V gene. The CDR3 sequence: CASSEGSTGFNSPLHF. CDR3 in DNA: TGCGCCAGCAGTGAGGGCTCGACAGGGTTTAATTCACCCCTCCACTTT.

The genes are TRBV5-6 and TRBJ1-1; 7 nucleotides align to TRBD1. The CDR3 is 15 amino acids. V shed 4 bases and J 0 bases; nucleotides not matched to a gene: 6. Germline V gives CDR1 SGHDT, CDR2 YYEEEE. The CDR3 DNA reads as TGTGCCAGCAGCGGAGCAGGGGGACTGAACACTGAAGCTTTCTTT. Translation: CASSGAGGLNTEAFF.

As to this clone: A much bigger clone sits one base away, suggesting this may be a read error. The V gene is TRBV11-2, the J gene TRBJ2-7; TRBD1 might be the D (5 bases). V shed 1 base and J shed 6 bases, with 7 bases lying between them. Germline lookup yields CDR1 SGHAT and CDR2 FQNNGV. CDR3 size: 12 residues. Here the CDR3 DNA reads TGTGCCAGCAGCTTAGGGGGCGTCGAGCAGTACTTC. It encodes CASSLGGVEQYF.

The chain employs TRBV5-6 and TRBJ2-7; TRBD1 matches at 7 bases. V trimming: 4 bases; J trimming: 0 bases; junction bases outside the gene matches: 10. The CDR3 is 16 amino acids. Germline V gene data show CDR1 as SGHDT and CDR2 as YYEEEE. CDR3 coding DNA: TGTGCCAGCAGCCAATTGAGGGGGCTAGCCTCCTACGAGCAGTACTTC. It is translated as CASSQLRGLASYEQYF.

V gene TRBV4-2 combines with J gene TRBJ2-5; TRBD2 might be the D (5 bases). The germline CDR1 and CDR2 sequences are LGHNA and YNFKEQ. Trimming left V 0 bases short and J 5 bases short, with 7 bases between. The CDR3 has 13 amino acids. The CDR3 bases are TGTGCCAGCAGCCAAGAAACGGGGGAGACCCAGTACTTC. As protein: CASSQETGETQYF.